This T cell receptor (beta chain) was documented in a study of memory CD8 T cells in hepatitis C reinfection. Across the whole study: Late/post reinfection sampling occurred 12 to 24 weeks after detected reinfection. Whole-study results and caveats: Four to six donors were too few for definitive public clonotype conclusions.

Indicated time point: late/post reinfection, 12 to 24 weeks after detection. The sorted cells went straight to TCR sequencing with no prior in vitro expansion. Total naive CD8 T cells were sorted as viable CD3+ CD8+ CD45RO- cells from two donors. Measured with immunoSEQ multiplex PCR; TCRdb has only the in-frame clones, and not every one. Among around 45,000 clones, 89% were seen once, and the ten largest hold 0.72%. On this clone itself: Its antigen remains unknown.

Trimming took off 0 bases at V and 5 bases at J, with 4 bases between the two ends. The CDR3 length is 13 residues. The germline gives CDR1 SEHNR, CDR2 FQNEAQ (reference sequence). Sequenced sample: naive CD8+ T cells sorted from blood. The clonotype comes from a man aged 18 to 35 with hepatitis C virus infection. The rearrangement uses TRBV7-9 and TRBJ2-2; no reliable D call. The CDR3 sequence: CASSLAVTGELFF. The CDR3 DNA follows: TGTGCCAGCAGCTTAGCCGTGACCGGGGAGCTGTTTTTT.